These 8 T cell receptor beta chains came from one sample sequenced in a study of blood T cells in healthy people across ages. Alongside a J-beta primer mix, a sample-barcoded 5' primer served in a second PCR lasting about 7 to 12 cycles. TCRdb passed the 5' RACE reads through MiXCR, listing each CDR3 protein once. The sample carries fewer than 2 million distinct CDR3 sequences, more than 35% recorded once. Sequencing was performed on blood. Receptor source: a human donor in good health.

The chain uses TRBV7-2 and TRBJ2-5; no definite D call. V lost 8 bases and J lost 4, with 17 bases in between. Germline V CDR1 and CDR2: SGHTA, FQGNSA. This CDR3 comprises 14 residues. CDR3 nucleotides: TGTGCCAGCGGCTCCCCGAGGATGTTAGAGACCCAGTACTTC. Residues: CASGSPRMLETQYF.

In this sample, this clonotype turned up a few times. The CDR3 reads CSARGLGTASYEQYF. CDR3 in DNA: TGCAGTGCTAGGGGTCTAGGGACCGCGTCCTACGAGCAGTACTTC. The chain recombines TRBV20-1 with TRBJ2-7; the D gene could be TRBD1 or TRBD2 (5 bases each). CDR3 length: 15 amino acids. The V gene's germline CDR1 is DFQATT and CDR2 SNEGSKA (reference sequence). Trimming shortened V by 3 bases and J by 1 base, and 16 bases separated the two germline ends.

V is TRBV4-2 and J is TRBJ1-2; the match to TRBD1 covers 10 bases. CDR3 length equals 16 residues. Germline V lookup: CDR1 LGHNA, CDR2 YNFKEQ. The V and J ends lost 0 bases and 7 bases, in that order; junction bases with no gene match: 8. CDR3 protein: CASSQEVGTGVIGYTF. CDR3 nucleotides: TGTGCCAGCAGCCAAGAAGTCGGGACAGGGGTTATTGGCTACACCTTC.

This chain links TRBV14 with TRBJ1-2; D gene unclear. V was shortened by 2 bases and J by 8 bases, with 21 bases between the two germline ends. Germline V gives CDR1 SGHDN, CDR2 FVKESK. The CDR3 has 16 residues. The CDR3 DNA reads as TGTGCCAGCAGCCAAAATAGGGATTTGGTCGTCTCGGGCTACACCTTC. It translates to CASSQNRDLVVSGYTF.

This clonotype was recorded a few times. The chain uses TRBV7-9 and TRBJ2-3; maybe TRBD2 (6 bases). With 6 bases removed from V and 8 bases from J, the gap between germline ends came to 12 bases. CDR1 SEHNR and CDR2 FQNEAQ come from the germline V gene (reference sequence). The CDR3 is 12 residues long. CDR3 DNA: TGTGCCAGCAGAATGACTAGGGGTACGCAGTATTTT. The encoded protein is CASRMTRGTQYF. The variable domain in full, completed from reference TRBV7-9 and TRBJ2-3, reads DTGVSQNPRHKITKRGQNVTFRCDPISEHNRLYWYRQTLGQGPEFLTYFQNEAQLEKSRLLSDRFSAERPKGSFSTLEIQRTEQGDSAMYLCASRMTRGTQYFGPGTRLTVL.

V gene TRBV28 combines with J gene TRBJ2-5; tentatively, D is TRBD2 (6 bases). CDR1 is MDHEN, CDR2 SYDVKM, per germline. Trimming took off 10 bases at V and 10 bases at J, with 19 bases between the two ends. CDR3 length: 12 residues. CDR3 in DNA: TGTGCCATCTCCCGGCTGCGGGGTATCCAGTACTTC. This codes for CAISRLRGIQYF.

This clonotype appeared a few times. The J gene is TRBJ2-1, the V gene TRBV4-1; TRBD1 matches 7 bases. The CDR3 has 13 residues. CDR1 MGHRA and CDR2 YSYEKL come from the germline V gene. The ends lost 5 bases at V and 7 bases at J; junction bases unmatched: 5. DNA of the CDR3: TGCGCCAGCAGCTATGACAGGGAGAATGAGCAGTTCTTC. Translation gives CASSYDRENEQFF.

CDR3 coding DNA: TGTGCCAGCGGCCTGACCTTCGACAGTGAAGCTTTCTTT. Amino acids: CASGLTFDSEAFF. V is TRBV7-9 and J is TRBJ1-1; maybe TRBD1 (5 bases). There are 13 residues in the CDR3. Trimming took 8 bases from V and 7 from J, leaving 17 bases between them. Germline values: CDR1 SEHNR, CDR2 FQNEAQ (reference sequence).